This T cell receptor (beta chain) is from a study of blood T cell repertoires in COVID-19. Original handling: How many nucleated cells were present was estimated from reference gene primer amplification. TCRdb keeps only in-frame clones here, not all; method: immunoSEQ multiplex PCR. V and J calls and clone size follow that table, whereas D and trimming were derived from the DNA. The repertoire includes about 300,000 clones, 84% of them detected once, and around 1.6% sits in the top ten. CDR3 size: 17 residues. V shed 6 bases and J shed 1 base, with 20 bases lying between them. Per germline, CDR1 SGHTS and CDR2 YDEGEE.

This sequence joins TRBV5-8 and TRBJ1-5; weak D call: TRBD1 (6 bases). This sequence was found in a human donor with COVID-19, enrolled during active disease. The donor label of this sample is uncertain. Material: peripheral blood. The CDR3, as DNA: TGTGCCAGCACCCCTATAACAGGGAGGGGAAGCAATCAGCCCCAGCATTTT. Translating it yields CASTPITGRGSNQPQHF.